This record concerns one TCR beta chain sequence. Trimming removed 3 bases from V and 2 bases from J, with 10 bases in between. CDR3 length: 14 residues. CDR1 SGHAT and CDR2 FQNNGV come from the germline V gene. TCRdb re-derived calls from the RT-PCR reads in MiXCR, one entry per CDR3 protein. The repertoire consists of roughly 180,000 distinct CDR3 sequences, with less than 45% occurring once and the leading ten covering less than 40%. The data belong to a study of patients and donors after allogeneic stem cell transplantation. Material for sequencing was blood, either unsorted or a sorted T cell fraction (not recorded which). The source of this sequence is a human donor who was either an allogeneic HSCT recipient or a stem cell or donor lymphocyte infusion donor (not recorded which). It is not recorded whose cells these are; they may come from a transplant donor. The chain links TRBV11-2 to TRBJ2-5, with D possibly TRBD1 on 5 matching bases. The CDR3 region is CASSFRQTQETQYF. CDR3 coding DNA: TGTGCCAGCAGCTTTCGACAGACTCAAGAGACCCAGTACTTC.